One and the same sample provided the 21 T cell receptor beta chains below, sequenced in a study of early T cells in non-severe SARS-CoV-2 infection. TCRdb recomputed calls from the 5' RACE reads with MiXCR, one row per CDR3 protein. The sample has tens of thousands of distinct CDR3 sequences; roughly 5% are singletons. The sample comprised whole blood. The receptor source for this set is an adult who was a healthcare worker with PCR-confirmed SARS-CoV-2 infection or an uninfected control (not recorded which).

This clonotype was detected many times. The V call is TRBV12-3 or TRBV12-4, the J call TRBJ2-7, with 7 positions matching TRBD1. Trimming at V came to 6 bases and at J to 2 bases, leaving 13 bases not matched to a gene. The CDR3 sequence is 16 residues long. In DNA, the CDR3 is TGTGCCAGCAGCCCTGGGTCCGGGACAGCTGCCTACGAGCAGTACTTC. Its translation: CASSPGSGTAAYEQYF.

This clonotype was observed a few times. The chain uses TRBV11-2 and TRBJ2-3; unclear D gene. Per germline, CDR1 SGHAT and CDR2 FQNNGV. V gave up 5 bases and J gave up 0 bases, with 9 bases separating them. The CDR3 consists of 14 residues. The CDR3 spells CASSLRRSTDTQYF. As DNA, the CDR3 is TGTGCCAGCAGCCTGCGAAGAAGCACAGATACGCAGTATTTT. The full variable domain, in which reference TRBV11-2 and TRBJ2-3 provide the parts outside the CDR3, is EAGVAQSPRYKIIEKRQSVAFWCNPISGHATLYWYQQILGQGPKLLIQFQNNGVVDDSQLPKDRFSAERLKGVDSTLKIQPAKLEDSAVYLCASSLRRSTDTQYFGPGTRLTVL.

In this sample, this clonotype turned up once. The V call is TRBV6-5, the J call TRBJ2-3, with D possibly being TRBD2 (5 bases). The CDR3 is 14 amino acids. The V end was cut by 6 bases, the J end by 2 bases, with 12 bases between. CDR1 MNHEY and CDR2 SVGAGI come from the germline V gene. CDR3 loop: CASRRRATTDTQYF. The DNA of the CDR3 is TGTGCCAGCAGGAGGCGGGCGACCACAGATACGCAGTATTTT.

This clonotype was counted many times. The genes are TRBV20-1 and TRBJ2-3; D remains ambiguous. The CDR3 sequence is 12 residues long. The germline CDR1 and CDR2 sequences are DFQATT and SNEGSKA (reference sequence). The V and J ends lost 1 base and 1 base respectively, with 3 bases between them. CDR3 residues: CSARAGTDTQYF. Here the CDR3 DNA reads TGCAGTGCTAGAGCAGGCACAGATACGCAGTATTTT.

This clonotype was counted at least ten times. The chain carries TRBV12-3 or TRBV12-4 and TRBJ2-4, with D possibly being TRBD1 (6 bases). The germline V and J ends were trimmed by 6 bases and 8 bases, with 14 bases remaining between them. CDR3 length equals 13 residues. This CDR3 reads CASRGHGLDIQYF. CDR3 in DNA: TGTGCCAGCAGGGGACATGGATTGGACATTCAGTACTTC.

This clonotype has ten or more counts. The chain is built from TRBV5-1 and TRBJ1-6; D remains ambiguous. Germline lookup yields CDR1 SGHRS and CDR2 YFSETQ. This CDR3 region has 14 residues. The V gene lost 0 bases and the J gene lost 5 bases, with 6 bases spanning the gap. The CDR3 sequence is CASSLVVNNSPLHF. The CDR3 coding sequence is TGCGCCAGCAGCTTGGTTGTCAATAATTCACCCCTCCACTTT.

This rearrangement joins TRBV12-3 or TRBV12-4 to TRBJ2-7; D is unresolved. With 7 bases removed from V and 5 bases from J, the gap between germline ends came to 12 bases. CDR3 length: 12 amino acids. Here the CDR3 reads CASKEGSDEQYF. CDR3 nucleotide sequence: TGTGCCAGCAAGGAAGGGTCGGACGAGCAGTACTTC.

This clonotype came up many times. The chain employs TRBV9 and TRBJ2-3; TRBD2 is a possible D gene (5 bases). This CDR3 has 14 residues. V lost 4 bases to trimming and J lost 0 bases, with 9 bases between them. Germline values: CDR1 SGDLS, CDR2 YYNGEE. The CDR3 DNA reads TGTGCCAGCAGCTTCAGGACTAGCACAGATACGCAGTATTTT. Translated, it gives CASSFRTSTDTQYF.

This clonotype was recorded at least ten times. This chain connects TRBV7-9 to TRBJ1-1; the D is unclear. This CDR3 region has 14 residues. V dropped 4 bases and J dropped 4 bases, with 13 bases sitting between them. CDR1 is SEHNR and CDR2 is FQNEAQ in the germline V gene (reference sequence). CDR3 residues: CASSSFPGGTEAFF. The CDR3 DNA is TGTGCCAGCAGCTCGTTCCCCGGCGGCACTGAAGCTTTCTTT.

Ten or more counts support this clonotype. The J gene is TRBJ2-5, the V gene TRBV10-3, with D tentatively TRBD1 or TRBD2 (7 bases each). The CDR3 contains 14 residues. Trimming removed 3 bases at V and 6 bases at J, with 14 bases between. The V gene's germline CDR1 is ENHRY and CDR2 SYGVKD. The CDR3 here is CAISDSGGVQTQYF. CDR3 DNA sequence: TGTGCCATCAGTGACTCAGGGGGGGTTCAGACCCAGTACTTC.

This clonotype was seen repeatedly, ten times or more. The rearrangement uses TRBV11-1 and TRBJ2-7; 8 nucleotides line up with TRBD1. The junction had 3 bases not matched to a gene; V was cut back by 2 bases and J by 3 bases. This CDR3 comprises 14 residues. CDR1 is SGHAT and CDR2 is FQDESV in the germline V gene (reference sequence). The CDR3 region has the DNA TGTGCCAGCAGCTTACAGGGGGCTAACTACGAGCAGTACTTC. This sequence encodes CASSLQGANYEQYF.

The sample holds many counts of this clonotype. CDR3 nucleotide sequence: TGTGCCAGCAGCCTGCTAGCGGGGGGGCCGACTGAGCAGTTCTTC. Residues: CASSLLAGGPTEQFF. This rearrangement joins TRBV7-2 to TRBJ2-1; 12 nucleotides align to TRBD2. With 5 bases clipped from V and 9 bases from J, the junction kept 8 bases outside the gene matches. Germline V CDR1 and CDR2: SGHTA, FQGNSA. The CDR3 loop spans 15 amino acids.

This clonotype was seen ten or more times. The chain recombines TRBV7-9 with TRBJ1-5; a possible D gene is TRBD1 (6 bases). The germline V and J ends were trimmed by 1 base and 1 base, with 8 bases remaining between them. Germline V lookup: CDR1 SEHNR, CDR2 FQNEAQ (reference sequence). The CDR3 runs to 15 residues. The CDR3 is CASSLGTASNQPQHF. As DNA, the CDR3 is TGTGCCAGCAGCTTAGGGACAGCGAGCAATCAGCCCCAGCATTTT.

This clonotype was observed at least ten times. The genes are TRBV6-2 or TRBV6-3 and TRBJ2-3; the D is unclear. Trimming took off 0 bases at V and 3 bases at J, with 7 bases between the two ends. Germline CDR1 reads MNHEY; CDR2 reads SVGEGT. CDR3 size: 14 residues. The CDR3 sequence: CASSYSSGTDTQYF. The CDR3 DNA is TGTGCCAGCAGTTACTCGAGTGGTACAGATACGCAGTATTTT.

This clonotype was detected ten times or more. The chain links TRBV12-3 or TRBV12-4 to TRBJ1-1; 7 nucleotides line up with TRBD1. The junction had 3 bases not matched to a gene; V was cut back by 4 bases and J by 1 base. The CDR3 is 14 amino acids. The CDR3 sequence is CASSSGQQNTEAFF. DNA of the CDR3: TGTGCCAGCAGTTCGGGACAGCAGAACACTGAAGCTTTCTTT.

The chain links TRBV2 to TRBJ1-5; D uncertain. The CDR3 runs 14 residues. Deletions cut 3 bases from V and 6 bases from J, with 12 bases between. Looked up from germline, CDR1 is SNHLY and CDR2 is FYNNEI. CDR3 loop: CASSEAGSFQPQHF. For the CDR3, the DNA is TGTGCCAGCAGTGAGGCAGGTTCCTTTCAGCCCCAGCATTTT.

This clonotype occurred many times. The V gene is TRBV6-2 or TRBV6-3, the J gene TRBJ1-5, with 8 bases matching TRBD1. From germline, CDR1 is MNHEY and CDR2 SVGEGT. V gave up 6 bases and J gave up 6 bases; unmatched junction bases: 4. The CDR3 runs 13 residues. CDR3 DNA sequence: TGTGCCAGCAGGTCAGGGGGCAGTCAGCCCCAGCATTTT. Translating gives CASRSGGSQPQHF.

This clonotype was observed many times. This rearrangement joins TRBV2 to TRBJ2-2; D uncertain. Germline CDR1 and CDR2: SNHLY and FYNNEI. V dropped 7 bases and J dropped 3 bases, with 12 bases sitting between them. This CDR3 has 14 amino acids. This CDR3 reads CASTKAEDTGELFF. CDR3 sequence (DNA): TGTGCCAGCACGAAGGCAGAAGACACCGGGGAGCTGTTTTTT.

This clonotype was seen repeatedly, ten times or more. The CDR3 here is CATGQGDSDTQYF. CDR3 nucleotides: TGTGCCACGGGGCAGGGTGATTCGGATACGCAGTATTTT. The chain combines TRBV10-3 with TRBJ2-3; the D call may be TRBD1 or TRBD2 (5 bases each). Germline CDR1 is ENHRY and CDR2 is SYGVKD. Trimming left V 10 bases short and J 6 bases short, with 17 bases between. This CDR3 comprises 13 residues.

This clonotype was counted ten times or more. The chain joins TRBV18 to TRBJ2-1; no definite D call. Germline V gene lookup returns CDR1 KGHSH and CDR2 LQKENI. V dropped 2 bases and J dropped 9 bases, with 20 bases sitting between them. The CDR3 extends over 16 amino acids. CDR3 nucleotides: TGTGCCAGCTCACCAGAGGTCGGCCCCGCGTCGGGTGAGCAGTTCTTC. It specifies CASSPEVGPASGEQFF.

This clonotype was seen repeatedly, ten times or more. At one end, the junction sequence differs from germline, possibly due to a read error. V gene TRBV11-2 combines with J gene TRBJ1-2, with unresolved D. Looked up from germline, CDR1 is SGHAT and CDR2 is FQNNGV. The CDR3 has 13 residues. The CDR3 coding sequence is TGTGCCAGCAGCTTAATGCCCTCGGCTGACAAGGCCTTC. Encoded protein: CASSLMPSADKAF.